The T cell receptor beta chain under discussion was sequenced for a study of blood T cells in healthy people across ages. The J segment lost 6 bases and the V segment lost 5 bases, leaving 13 bases of the junction unmatched. The CDR3 runs to 16 residues. Germline CDR1 is DFQATT and CDR2 is SNEGSKA (reference sequence). It was with a sample-barcoded 5' primer and a J-beta primer mix that a second PCR of roughly 7 to 12 cycles was run. TCRdb independently ran MiXCR on the 5' RACE reads; one entry per CDR3 protein. The sample records approximately 800,000 distinct CDR3 sequences, about 62% being singletons.

This TCR was sampled from a man in his thirties or forties in good health. This chain connects TRBV20-1 to TRBJ2-1; TRBD2 matches at 10 bases. What was sequenced was blood. The CDR3 is CSAHGPGLAETNEQFF. DNA for the CDR3: TGCAGTGCTCATGGACCCGGACTAGCGGAGACCAATGAGCAGTTCTTC.